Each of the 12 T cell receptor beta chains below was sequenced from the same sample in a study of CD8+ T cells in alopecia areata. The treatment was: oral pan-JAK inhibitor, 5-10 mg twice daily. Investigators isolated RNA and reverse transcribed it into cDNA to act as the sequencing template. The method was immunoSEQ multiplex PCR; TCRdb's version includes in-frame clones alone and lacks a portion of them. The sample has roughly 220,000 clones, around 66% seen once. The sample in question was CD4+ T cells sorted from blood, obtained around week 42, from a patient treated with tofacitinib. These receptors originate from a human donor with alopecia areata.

The CDR3 nucleotides read TGTGCCAGCAGCTTAGCAGGCGCTGAGGAAGGCTACACCTTC. Translating it yields CASSLAGAEEGYTF. The chain is built from TRBV7-9 and TRBJ1-2; D not resolved. Germline CDR1 SEHNR, CDR2 FQNEAQ (reference sequence). There are 14 residues in the CDR3. With 0 bases removed from V and 8 bases from J, the gap between germline ends came to 13 bases.

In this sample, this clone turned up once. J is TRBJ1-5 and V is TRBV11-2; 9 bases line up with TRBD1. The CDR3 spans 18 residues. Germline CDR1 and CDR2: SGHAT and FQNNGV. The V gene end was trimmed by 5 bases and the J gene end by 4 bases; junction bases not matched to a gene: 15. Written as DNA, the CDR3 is TGTGCCAGCAGCCCCGGGACAGGGAACACCAAACCTAATCAGCCCCAGCATTTT. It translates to CASSPGTGNTKPNQPQHF. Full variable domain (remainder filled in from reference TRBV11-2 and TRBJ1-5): EAGVAQSPRYKIIEKRQSVAFWCNPISGHATLYWYQQILGQGPKLLIQFQNNGVVDDSQLPKDRFSAERLKGVDSTLKIQPAKLEDSAVYLCASSPGTGNTKPNQPQHFGDGTRLSIL.

The CDR3 protein is CASSGPRTGRYGYTF. The CDR3 DNA follows: TGTGCCAGCAGTGGACCTCGGACAGGGAGATATGGCTACACCTTC. The V gene is TRBV25-1, the J gene TRBJ1-2; TRBD1 aligns across 8 bases. This CDR3 is built from 15 residues. With V trimmed by 4 bases and J by 5 bases, 9 bases remained unmatched. Germline loops: CDR1 MGHDK, CDR2 SYGVNS.

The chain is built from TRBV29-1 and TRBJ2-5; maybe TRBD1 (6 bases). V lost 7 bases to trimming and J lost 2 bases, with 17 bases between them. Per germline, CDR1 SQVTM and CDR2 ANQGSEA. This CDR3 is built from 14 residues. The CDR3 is CSAGTRGIQETQYF. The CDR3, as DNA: TGCAGCGCCGGCACAAGGGGGATTCAAGAGACCCAGTACTTC. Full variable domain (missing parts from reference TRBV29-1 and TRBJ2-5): SAVISQKPSRDICQRGTSLTIQCQVDSQVTMMFWYRQQPGQSLTLIATANQGSEATYESGFVIDKFPISRPNLTFSTLTVSNMSPEDSSIYLCSAGTRGIQETQYFGPGTRLLVL.

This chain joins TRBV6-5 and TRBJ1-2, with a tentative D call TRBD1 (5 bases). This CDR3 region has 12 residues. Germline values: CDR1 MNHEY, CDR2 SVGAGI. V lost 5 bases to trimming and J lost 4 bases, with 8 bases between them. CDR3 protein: CASSRDGYGYTF. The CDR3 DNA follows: TGTGCCAGCAGTAGGGACGGCTATGGCTACACCTTC.

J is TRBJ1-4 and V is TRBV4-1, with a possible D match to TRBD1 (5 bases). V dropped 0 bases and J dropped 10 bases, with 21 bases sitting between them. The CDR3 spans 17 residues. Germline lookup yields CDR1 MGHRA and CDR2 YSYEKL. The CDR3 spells CASSQDRGDHGGGKLFF. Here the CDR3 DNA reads TGCGCCAGCAGCCAAGATCGAGGTGACCATGGCGGGGGAAAACTGTTTTTT.

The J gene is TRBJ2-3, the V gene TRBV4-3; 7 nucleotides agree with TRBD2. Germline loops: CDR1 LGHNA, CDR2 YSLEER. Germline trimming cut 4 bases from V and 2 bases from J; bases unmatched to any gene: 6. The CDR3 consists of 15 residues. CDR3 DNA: TGCGCCAGCAGCCTTGGGCTAGCGGCCACAGATACGCAGTATTTT. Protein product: CASSLGLAATDTQYF.

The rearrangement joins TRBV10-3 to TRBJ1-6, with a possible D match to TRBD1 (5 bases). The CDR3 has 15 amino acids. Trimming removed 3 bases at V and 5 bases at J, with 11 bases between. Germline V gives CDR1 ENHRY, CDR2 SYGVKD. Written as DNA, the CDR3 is TGTGCCATCAGTGAACGGGGCTTGGATAATTCACCCCTCCACTTT. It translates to CAISERGLDNSPLHF.

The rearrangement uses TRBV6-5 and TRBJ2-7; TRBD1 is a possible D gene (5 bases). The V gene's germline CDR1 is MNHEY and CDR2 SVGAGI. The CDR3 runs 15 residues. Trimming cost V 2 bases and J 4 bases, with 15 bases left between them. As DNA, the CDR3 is TGTGCCAGCAGTTACGTCCCTCTCCAGGGATACGAGCAGTACTTC. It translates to CASSYVPLQGYEQYF.

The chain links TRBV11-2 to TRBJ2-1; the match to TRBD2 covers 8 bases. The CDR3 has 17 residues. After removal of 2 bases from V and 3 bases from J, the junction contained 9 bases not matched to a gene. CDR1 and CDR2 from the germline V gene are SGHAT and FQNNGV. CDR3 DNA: TGTGCCAGCAGCTTAAGGGTCAGCGGGGGAGGCTACAATGAGCAGTTCTTC. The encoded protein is CASSLRVSGGGYNEQFF. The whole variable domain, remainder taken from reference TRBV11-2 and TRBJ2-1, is EAGVAQSPRYKIIEKRQSVAFWCNPISGHATLYWYQQILGQGPKLLIQFQNNGVVDDSQLPKDRFSAERLKGVDSTLKIQPAKLEDSAVYLCASSLRVSGGGYNEQFFGPGTRLTVL.

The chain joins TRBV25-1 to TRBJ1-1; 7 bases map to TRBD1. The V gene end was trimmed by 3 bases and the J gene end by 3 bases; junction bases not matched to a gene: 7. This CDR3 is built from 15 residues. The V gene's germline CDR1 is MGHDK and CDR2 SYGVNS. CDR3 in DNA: TGTGCCAGCAGTGACCTGGAGAGGGGGCACACTGAAGCTTTCTTT. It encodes CASSDLERGHTEAFF.

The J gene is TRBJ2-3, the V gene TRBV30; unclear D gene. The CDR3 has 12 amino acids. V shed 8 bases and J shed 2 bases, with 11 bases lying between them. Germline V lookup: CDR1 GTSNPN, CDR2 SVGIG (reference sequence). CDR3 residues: CARKDATDTQYF. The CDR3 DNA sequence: TGTGCCCGGAAGGATGCCACAGATACGCAGTATTTT.